The source of this TCR beta chain is a study of identifying expanded T cells in peripheral blood. Repertoires were generated with immunoSEQ multiplex PCR, while TCRdb's copy carries only in-frame clones and drops some. Among approximately 90,000 clones listed, around 86% were seen once. Trimming at V came to 3 bases and at J to 4 bases, leaving 10 bases not matched to a gene. Germline CDR1 ENHRY, CDR2 SYGVKD. The CDR3 runs 17 residues. No infections or other immune events were documented during collection. The sequencing input was blood. The chain joins TRBV10-3 to TRBJ2-1; 9 positions match TRBD2. This TCR derives from a person aged 18 to 75 in good health. CDR3 sequence reads: CAISENLGLATYNEQFF. Written as DNA, the CDR3 is TGTGCCATCAGTGAAAATCTTGGACTAGCGACATACAATGAGCAGTTCTTC.